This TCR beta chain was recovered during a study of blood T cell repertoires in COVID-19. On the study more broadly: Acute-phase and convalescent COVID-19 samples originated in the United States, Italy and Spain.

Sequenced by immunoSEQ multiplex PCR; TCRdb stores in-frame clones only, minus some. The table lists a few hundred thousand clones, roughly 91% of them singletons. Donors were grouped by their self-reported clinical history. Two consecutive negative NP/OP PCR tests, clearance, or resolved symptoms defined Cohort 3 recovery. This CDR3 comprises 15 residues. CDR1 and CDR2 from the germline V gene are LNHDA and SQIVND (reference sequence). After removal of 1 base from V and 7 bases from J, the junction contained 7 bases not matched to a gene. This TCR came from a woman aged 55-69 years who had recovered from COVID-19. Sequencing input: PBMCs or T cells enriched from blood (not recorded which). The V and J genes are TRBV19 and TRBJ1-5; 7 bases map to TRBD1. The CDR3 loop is CASSIGQQGYQPQHF. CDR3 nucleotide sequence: TGTGCCAGTAGTATAGGCCAACAGGGGTACCAGCCCCAGCATTTT.